These 25 T cell receptor beta chains were sequenced from one sample in a study of a mutant IDH1 vaccine in newly diagnosed glioma. Clones were sequenced by immunoSEQ multiplex PCR, and TCRdb holds only the in-frame ones, with some missing. Of tens of thousands of clones listed, around 80% were seen once; the top ten hold 7.1%. Antigens of these TCRs are unknown. Time point: week 35, safety follow-up. A 20-mer mutant IDH1 peptide at 300 ug was injected subcutaneously with topical imiquimod. The source was PBMCs, collected from a glioma patient whose treatment included an IDH1 peptide vaccine. The receptors here all came from a woman aged 18 to 35 with glioma.

The chain recombines TRBV19 with TRBJ2-2; D not resolved. Germline assignment: CDR1 LNHDA and CDR2 SQIVND (reference sequence). The CDR3 runs 14 residues. With 1 base removed from V and 6 bases from J, the gap between germline ends came to 9 bases. CDR3 protein: CASSIALEAGELFF. CDR3 DNA sequence: TGTGCCAGTAGTATAGCCTTAGAAGCCGGGGAGCTGTTTTTT.

This chain joins TRBV25-1 and TRBJ1-4; D possibly corresponds to TRBD1 (5 bases). The V gene's germline CDR1 is MGHDK and CDR2 SYGVNS. Deletions cut 7 bases from V and 8 bases from J, with 20 bases between. This CDR3 comprises 15 residues. In DNA form, the CDR3 reads TGTGCCAGCAAAGAGCAGTCTACACGGGGGGAAAAACTGTTTTTT. Amino acid sequence: CASKEQSTRGEKLFF.

J is TRBJ1-5 and V is TRBV10-3; D possibly corresponds to TRBD1 (6 bases). This CDR3 has 14 residues. The germline CDR1 and CDR2 sequences are ENHRY and SYGVKD. V dropped 2 bases and J dropped 4 bases, with 9 bases sitting between them. The CDR3 spells CAISEEGGNQPQHF. The CDR3, as DNA: TGTGCCATCAGTGAGGAGGGGGGGAATCAGCCCCAGCATTTT.

The CDR3 DNA sequence: TGTGCCAGCAGAAAGACCAGCGGCACAGATACGCAGTATTTT. It specifies CASRKTSGTDTQYF. V gene TRBV6-6 combines with J gene TRBJ2-3; D ambiguous. This CDR3 contains 14 residues. Germline CDR1 and CDR2: MNHNY and SVGAGI (reference sequence). V lost 6 bases and J 1 base, leaving 11 bases between the germline ends.

This clone was counted between two and nine times. V is TRBV4-2 and J is TRBJ1-4; D remains unclear. CDR1 and CDR2 from the germline V gene are LGHNA and YNFKEQ. V was pared by 0 bases and J by 4 bases, with 15 bases between. The CDR3 has 17 amino acids. The CDR3 nucleotides read TGTGCCAGCAGCCAAGAATTCCCAGCTGACTATAATGAAAAACTGTTTTTT. Translation gives CASSQEFPADYNEKLFF.

V usage is TRBV27 and J usage is TRBJ2-5; TRBD1 is a possible D gene (5 bases). The CDR3 sequence is 13 residues long. Germline V lookup: CDR1 MNHEY, CDR2 SMNVEV (reference sequence). The germline V and J ends were trimmed by 2 bases and 4 bases, with 8 bases remaining between them. The CDR3 region has the DNA TGTGCCAGCAGTTTAGAAGGGGCAGAGACCCAGTACTTC. Its translation: CASSLEGAETQYF.

This clone appeared a single time. V usage is TRBV11-2 and J usage is TRBJ2-7, with D maybe TRBD2 (6 bases). Between the trimmed V and J ends, which lost 0 bases and 5 bases, there was a span of 11 bases. Germline V lookup: CDR1 SGHAT, CDR2 FQNNGV. The CDR3 runs to 14 residues. DNA for the CDR3: TGTGCCAGCAGCTTAGATGCAGGGAGGAACGAGCAGTACTTC. This codes for CASSLDAGRNEQYF.

Here the CDR3 DNA reads TGTGCCAGCAGTTGGCAGGGACCCAGCTCCTACGAGCAGTACTTC. Protein sequence: CASSWQGPSSYEQYF. The chain recombines TRBV27 with TRBJ2-7; D may correspond to TRBD1 or TRBD2 (5 bases each). CDR3 size: 15 residues. Germline assignment: CDR1 MNHEY and CDR2 SMNVEV (reference sequence). V dropped 4 bases and J dropped 0 bases, with 13 bases sitting between them.

The chain recombines TRBV6-1 with TRBJ2-1; 11 nucleotides line up with TRBD2. Trimming at V came to 6 bases and at J to 9 bases, leaving 7 bases not matched to a gene. Germline assignment: CDR1 MNHNS and CDR2 SASEGT. This CDR3 comprises 14 residues. As DNA, the CDR3 is TGTGCCAGCAGGGGACTAGCGGAGGTATCTGAGCAGTTCTTC. Translated: CASRGLAEVSEQFF.

The V gene is TRBV5-4, the J gene TRBJ2-1; TRBD2 matches at 8 bases. The CDR3 spans 14 residues. The germline V gene has CDR1 SGHNT and CDR2 YYREEE (reference sequence). V shed 4 bases, J shed 6 bases, and the junction held 6 bases outside the gene matches. CDR3 in amino acids: CASSQEAGGNEQFF. The CDR3 region has the DNA TGTGCCAGCAGCCAAGAGGCGGGAGGCAATGAGCAGTTCTTC.

V gene TRBV5-1 combines with J gene TRBJ2-5, with 13 bases identical to TRBD2. The CDR3 runs to 15 residues. Germline assignment: CDR1 SGHRS and CDR2 YFSETQ. This CDR3 is CASRERTSGGETQYF. CDR3 coding DNA: TGCGCTTCCAGAGAACGGACTAGCGGGGGAGAGACCCAGTACTTC.

CDR3 nucleotides: TGTGCCAGCAGCCAAGAGGGGGGCCGGAATGAGCAGTTCTTC. Translating gives CASSQEGGRNEQFF. The chain carries TRBV4-2 and TRBJ2-1; D is possibly TRBD1 or TRBD2 (6 bases each). The ends were cut back, 0 bases at V and 7 bases at J, with 10 bases in the middle. Germline V CDR1 and CDR2: LGHNA, YNFKEQ. The CDR3 length is 14 residues.

The V call is TRBV6-1, the J call TRBJ2-4; no clear D gene. Germline-derived CDR1 and CDR2 are MNHNS and SASEGT. This CDR3 is built from 15 residues. V shed 7 bases and J shed 2 bases, with 15 bases lying between them. The CDR3 DNA sequence: TGTGCCAGCACTCCTGTGGGTCAACCCAAAAACATTCAGTACTTC. Translating it yields CASTPVGQPKNIQYF.

This clone was seen a handful of times. This chain connects TRBV7-8 to TRBJ1-5; no reliable D call. CDR1 is SGHVS, CDR2 FQNEAQ, per germline. CDR3 size: 16 residues. Trimming removed 3 bases from V and 0 bases from J, with 12 bases in between. Here the CDR3 DNA reads TGTGCCAGCAGCTTGATGACCGCCTATAGCAATCAGCCCCAGCATTTT. Encoded protein: CASSLMTAYSNQPQHF.

V is TRBV7-2 and J is TRBJ2-7, with 7 bases fitting TRBD1. CDR1 is SGHTA, CDR2 FQGNSA, per germline. The CDR3 sequence is 14 residues long. J gave up 4 bases and V 1 base, and 4 bases lay outside the gene matches. CDR3 coding DNA: TGTGCCAGCAGCTTAGGTGGGACAGTTTACGAGCAGTACTTC. It is translated as CASSLGGTVYEQYF.

The chain combines TRBV7-2 with TRBJ2-7; 9 bases fit TRBD2. The germline V gene has CDR1 SGHTA and CDR2 FQGNSA. The CDR3 has 16 residues. The J segment lost 0 bases and the V segment lost 5 bases, leaving 8 bases of the junction unmatched. The CDR3 DNA reads TGTGCCAGCAGCGCTATTAGCGGGGGTTCCTCCTACGAGCAGTACTTC. Translating gives CASSAISGGSSYEQYF.

The chain carries TRBV5-1 and TRBJ2-2; 7 bases match TRBD1. Germline loops: CDR1 SGHRS, CDR2 YFSETQ. V lost 5 bases and J lost 4; bases outside the gene matches: 8. The CDR3 sequence is 15 residues long. CDR3 sequence reads: CASRDGQEITGELFF. DNA of the CDR3: TGCGCCAGCAGAGACGGACAGGAGATCACCGGGGAGCTGTTTTTT.

This chain uses TRBV18 with TRBJ1-2, with D tentatively TRBD1 (6 bases). V gave up 3 bases and J gave up 4 bases, with 15 bases separating them. Germline CDR1 KGHSH, CDR2 LQKENI. The CDR3 is 15 residues long. For the CDR3, the DNA is TGTGCCAGCTCACCGAAGGTGGACAGCTCCTATGGCTACACCTTC. Protein product: CASSPKVDSSYGYTF.

This chain uses TRBV5-1 with TRBJ1-1; TRBD1 matches 7 bases. After removal of 5 bases from V and 4 bases from J, the junction contained 2 bases not matched to a gene. This CDR3 spans 12 amino acids. Germline values: CDR1 SGHRS, CDR2 YFSETQ. The CDR3 nucleotides are TGCGCCAGCAGACAGGGGAGCACTGAAGCTTTCTTT. This gives the protein CASRQGSTEAFF.

The genes are TRBV14 and TRBJ1-4; TRBD1 matches 8 bases. This CDR3 comprises 16 residues. J was trimmed by 0 bases and V by 2 bases; bases with no gene match: 2. Per the germline V gene, CDR1 is SGHDN and CDR2 is FVKESK. CDR3 in DNA: TGTGCCAGCAGCCAATTGACAGGGGCAACTAATGAAAAACTGTTTTTT. This codes for CASSQLTGATNEKLFF.

The CDR3 nucleotides read TGTGCCAGCAGCAATATCACTCAACTAGCGGGAGTATTCAATGAGCAGTTCTTC. Translating it yields CASSNITQLAGVFNEQFF. V is TRBV21-1 and J is TRBJ2-1; TRBD2, the D gene given by the table, was not confirmed from the DNA. TRBV21-1 is recorded as a pseudogene. This CDR3 is built from 18 residues.

V gene TRBV13 combines with J gene TRBJ2-7; possible D gene TRBD1, 7 bases. V was pared by 9 bases and J by 3 bases, with 21 bases between. In germline, CDR1 is PRHDT, CDR2 FYEKMQ (reference sequence). The CDR3 contains 15 residues. CDR3 nucleotides: TGTGCCAGTAGGTCCGGGGGACAGTCAATCTACGAGCAGTACTTC. This encodes CASRSGGQSIYEQYF.

The rearrangement links TRBV6-1 to TRBJ1-5; no clear D. Germline CDR1 is MNHNS and CDR2 is SASEGT. Trimming took off 3 bases at V and 1 base at J, with 16 bases between the two ends. The CDR3 totals 17 residues. CDR3 coding DNA: TGTGCCAGCAGTGATCCCGGGGATGGTAGGAGCAATCAGCCCCAGCATTTT. This translates into CASSDPGDGRSNQPQHF.

The V gene is TRBV7-2, the J gene TRBJ2-1; D is tentatively TRBD1 or TRBD2 (6 bases each). V lost 8 bases and J 8 bases, leaving 16 bases between the germline ends. The CDR3 runs 13 residues. CDR1 SGHTA and CDR2 FQGNSA come from the germline V gene. CDR3 in DNA: TGTGCCAGCGGGGGGCAATTTTTCGATGAGCAGTTCTTC. It encodes CASGGQFFDEQFF. Using reference TRBV7-2 and TRBJ2-1 for the parts outside the CDR3, the full variable domain is GAGVSQSPSNKVTEKGKDVELRCDPISGHTALYWYRQSLGQGLEFLIYFQGNSAPDKSGLPSDRFSAERTGGSVSTLTIQRTQQEDSAVYLCASGGQFFDEQFFGPGTRLTVL.

This clone was recorded once. The V and J genes are TRBV7-6 and TRBJ2-7; D ambiguous. The germline V gene has CDR1 SGHVS and CDR2 FNYEAQ. The CDR3 extends over 14 amino acids. The V end lost 0 bases, the J end lost 5 bases, and 11 bases lay between the germline ends. The CDR3 is CASSLAGGFDEQYF. The CDR3 region has the DNA TGTGCCAGCAGCTTAGCCGGCGGATTCGACGAGCAGTACTTC.